Listed below are T cell receptor beta chains from one sample, sequenced in a study of blood T cell repertoires in COVID-19. Only in-frame clones appear in the TCRdb table, and some are missing; sequencing was by immunoSEQ multiplex PCR. The profile shows approximately 140,000 clones, approximately 86% of them singletons. Sequencing input: peripheral blood. These receptors all stem from a woman aged 60-70 years with acute or convalescent COVID-19. The CDR3 runs from the conserved cysteine through the conserved F or W. D genes are given only for firm matches. Expanded clones get a size class; other rows say once, few or many, or leave the size out.

abundance	j_gene	v_gene	d_gene	CDR3nt	CDR3aa
NA	TRBJ2-2	TRBV18	TRBD1	TGTGCCAGCTCACCGACAGGGGCCACCGGGGAGCTGTTTTTT	CASSPTGATGELFF
NA	TRBJ1-1	TRBV3-1/TRBV3-2	NA	TGTGCCAGCAGCCAAGAGGAGGTGGGCTTGAACACTGAAGCTTTCTTT	CASSQEEVGLNTEAFF
few	TRBJ1-3	TRBV7-9	NA	TGTGCCAGCAGGTTAGGGAGCTCTGGAAACACCATATATTTT	CASRLGSSGNTIYF
NA	TRBJ2-7	TRBV23-1	NA	TGCGCCAGCAGTCAATCGGGGGACTGGTCCTACGAGCAGTACTTC	CASSQSGDWSYEQYF
NA	TRBJ2-3	TRBV6-2/TRBV6-3	TRBD1	TGTGCCAGCAGTTACTCTAGGGGGCCTGTCGCAGATACGCAGTATTTT	CASSYSRGPVADTQYF
NA	TRBJ1-2	TRBV5-4	NA	TGTGCCAGCAGCTTGGTTAACCGGAACTATGGCTACACCTTC	CASSLVNRNYGYTF
few	TRBJ2-7	TRBV6-4	TRBD2	TGTGCCAGCAGCCCTAGCGGGGGGGCCCACGAGCAGTACTTC	CASSPSGGAHEQYF
NA	TRBJ2-1	TRBV7-2	TRBD2	TGTGCCAGCAGCCCGGCGGAAGGACTAGCGGGGTACAATGAGCAGTTCTTC	CASSPAEGLAGYNEQFF
NA	TRBJ1-3	TRBV7-2	TRBD1	TGTGCCAGCAGCTTAACCCGTGGACAGGTCTCTGGAAACACCATATATTTT	CASSLTRGQVSGNTIYF
NA	TRBJ1-5	TRBV5-6	TRBD1	TGTGCCAGCAGCTTCTTGGGCGGACAGGGGCCGGATCAGCCCCAGCATTTT	CASSFLGGQGPDQPQHF
NA	TRBJ1-1	TRBV29-1	TRBD1	TGCAGCGTTGAAGCATGGACAGGGACAGAGGGCACTGAAGCTTTCTTT	CSVEAWTGTEGTEAFF
NA	TRBJ2-1	TRBV5-1	NA	TGCGCCAGCTCACCAGCCCGGGACAGGGTTCATCATTCGGGACTAGTGAGATACAATGAGCAGTTCTTC	CASSPARDRVHHSGLVRYNEQFF
NA	TRBJ2-1	TRBV28	TRBD2	TGTGCCAGCACTTTCTACGGCGGGGGTGGCTCCTACAATGAGCAGTTCTTC	CASTFYGGGGSYNEQFF
NA	TRBJ2-2	TRBV28	NA	TGTGCCAGCAGCCGCGGGAACACCGGGGAGCTGTTTTTT	CASSRGNTGELFF
NA	TRBJ2-5	TRBV5-1	TRBD1	TGCGCCTCAGGACCCGACAGGGGAATCGAAACCCAGTACTTC	CASGPDRGIETQYF
many	TRBJ2-3	TRBV4-2	TRBD2	TGTGCCAGCAGCCAAGATCTAGCGGGGGGCACAGATACGCAGTATTTT	CASSQDLAGGTDTQYF
NA	TRBJ2-7	TRBV5-1	TRBD2	TGCGCCAGCAGCTCCCAACCCGGACTAGCGGGGGGCTCCTACGAGCAGTACTTC	CASSSQPGLAGGSYEQYF
NA	TRBJ1-2	TRBV30	NA	TGTGCCTGGAGTGTATGGGAGGGGGGGTATGGCTACACCTTC	CAWSVWEGGYGYTF
NA	TRBJ2-2	TRBV19	TRBD2	TGTGCCAGTAGTATAATGGGGGGGACTAGTACCGGGGAGCTGTTTTTT	CASSIMGGTSTGELFF
NA	TRBJ2-1	TRBV19	TRBD1	TGTGCCAGTAGTATTCGGTTAGGGTCGGGACAGATTAGCTCCTACAATGAGCAGTTCTTC	CASSIRLGSGQISSYNEQFF
NA	TRBJ1-6	TRBV7-2	TRBD1	TGTGCCAGCAGCCCGAGGGGGGACAGTAATTCACCCCTCCACTTT	CASSPRGDSNSPLHF
NA	TRBJ2-7	TRBV28	NA	TGTGCCAGCAGCCCGGGGGTCAAGAGATACGAGCAGTACTTC	CASSPGVKRYEQYF
NA	TRBJ2-3	TRBV7-2	TRBD1	TGTGCCAGCAGCTTAGGACAGGGGGCTGGCACAGATACGCAGTATTTT	CASSLGQGAGTDTQYF
NA	TRBJ1-5	TRBV28	TRBD1	TGTGCCAGCAGCCGACAGGGGAAGCATCAGCCCCAGCATTTT	CASSRQGKHQPQHF
NA	TRBJ2-5	TRBV5-6	NA	TGTGCCAGCACCCAGGGGCCCACACAAGAGACCCAGTACTTC	CASTQGPTQETQYF
NA	TRBJ2-1	TRBV30	TRBD1	TGTGCCTGGAGCCCGGGGACAGGGGGCAATGAGCAGTTCTTC	CAWSPGTGGNEQFF
NA	TRBJ2-5	TRBV10-3	NA	TGTGCCATCAGTGAGAGGGGTGGGTACCAAGAGACCCAGTACTTC	CAISERGGYQETQYF
NA	TRBJ1-3	TRBV19	TRBD1	TGTGCCAGTAGTATAACCGAAGGGGGCAACTCTGGAAACACCATATATTTT	CASSITEGGNSGNTIYF
NA	TRBJ2-2	TRBV30	TRBD1	TGTGCCTGGACTGACAGGGCGAACACCGGGGAGCTGTTTTTT	CAWTDRANTGELFF
NA	TRBJ1-1	TRBV7-2	NA	TGTGCCAGCAGCCCCCAATGGGGCAGGGTCGTCCTGAACACTGAAGCTTTCTTT	CASSPQWGRVVLNTEAFF
NA	TRBJ2-3	TRBV6-2/TRBV6-3	TRBD2	TGTGCCAGCAGTTACAGAGGACTAGCGGGGGATACGCAGTATTTT	CASSYRGLAGDTQYF
NA	TRBJ1-1	TRBV7-8	TRBD1	TGTGCCAGCAGCTTCACAGGGGCTGGAGCTTTCTTT	CASSFTGAGAFF
NA	TRBJ1-4	TRBV6-2/TRBV6-3	TRBD1	TGTGCCAGCAGTGACGGACAGGGAGGATGGTACGGTGAAAAACTGTTTTTT	CASSDGQGGWYGEKLFF
NA	TRBJ2-4	TRBV15	NA	TGTGCCACCAGCAGCGCCCGCGGAAACTTAAACATTCAGTACTTC	CATSSARGNLNIQYF
few	TRBJ1-6	TRBV6-5	NA	TGTGCCAGCACCGAGCTGGGGGGAGGAGGTTCACCCCTCCACTTT	CASTELGGGGSPLHF
NA	TRBJ1-2	TRBV7-6	NA	TGTGCCAGCAGCTTAGGGGCAGGGTTGTATGGCTACACCTTC	CASSLGAGLYGYTF
once	TRBJ2-4	TRBV3-1/TRBV3-2	NA	TGTGCCAGCAGCCAAGGATACCGAGCGGGTCTAGCCAAAAACATTCAGTACTTC	CASSQGYRAGLAKNIQYF
NA	TRBJ2-5	TRBV3-1/TRBV3-2	NA	TGTGCCAGCAGCCGGCCAAAGGAGACCCAGTACTTC	CASSRPKETQYF
once	TRBJ1-1	TRBV11-2	NA	TGTGCCAGCAGCTTTTATAACAGGGATGGTGAAGCTTTCTTT	CASSFYNRDGEAFF
NA	TRBJ1-1	TRBV11-2	NA	TGTGCCAGCAGTTCCTTGACTGAAGCTTTCTTT	CASSSLTEAFF
NA	TRBJ2-2	TRBV5-1	TRBD2	TGCGCCAGCAGGGGACTAGCTAGTATCACCGGGGAGCTGTTTTTT	CASRGLASITGELFF
NA	TRBJ1-2	TRBV6-5	NA	TGTGCCAGCAGATCCCTCGAGGTTAACTATGGCTACACCTTC	CASRSLEVNYGYTF
NA	TRBJ1-4	TRBV6-5	NA	TGTGCCAGCAGTTCCGCCGGACAGACGACTAATGAAAAACTGTTTTTT	CASSSAGQTTNEKLFF
few	TRBJ2-1	TRBV27	NA	TGTGCCAGCAGTGTGCGTCGGGGCTACAATGAGCAGTTCTTC	CASSVRRGYNEQFF
NA	TRBJ2-1	TRBV2	NA	TGTGCCAGCATTATAAGCGGCCAGTTCTTC	CASIISGQFF
NA	TRBJ2-2	TRBV24-1	NA	TGTGCCACCAGACCGGGACAGAACACCGGGGAGCTGTTTTTT	CATRPGQNTGELFF
NA	TRBJ1-1	TRBV19	NA	TGTGCCAGTTTTTTTGGGGGGGAGGCCACTGAAGCTTTCTTT	CASFFGGEATEAFF
NA	TRBJ1-1	TRBV6-5	TRBD1	TGTGCCAGCAGCTGGACAGGGAGAGCTGAAGCTTTCTTT	CASSWTGRAEAFF
NA	TRBJ2-4	TRBV30	NA	TGTGCCTGGAGTGTGGCAGGGGAGAACATTCAGTACTTC	CAWSVAGENIQYF
NA	TRBJ1-2	TRBV5-4	TRBD1	TGTGCCAGCAGCTTGAGACAGGGGTACTATGGCTACACCTTC	CASSLRQGYYGYTF
NA	TRBJ1-5	TRBV2	NA	TGTGCCAGCAGTGAAGCTGGGGGCTATAGCAATCAGCCCCAGCATTTT	CASSEAGGYSNQPQHF
NA	TRBJ2-2	TRBV5-1	NA	TGCGCCAGCAGCTTGGGTCCGAGAGAGCCCACCGGGGAGCTGTTTTTT	CASSLGPREPTGELFF
NA	TRBJ1-6	TRBV7-9	NA	TGTGCCAGCAGCTCCGCGGCGGGGGTCAATAATTCACCCCTCCACTTT	CASSSAAGVNNSPLHF
NA	TRBJ1-3	TRBV2	NA	TGTGCCAGTCTCAAGGAGGTGTCCGGTAGCTCTGGAAACACCATATATTTT	CASLKEVSGSSGNTIYF